The 29 T cell receptor beta chains below come from one sample, sequenced in a study of T cell responses to AZD1222 COVID-19 vaccine. Profiling relied on immunoSEQ multiplex PCR, and the TCRdb table lists in-frame clones only, not all of them. This sample has some 86,000 clones, with almost 90% found just once. The material was peripheral blood, obtained 28 days after the second AZD1222 dose. The receptors originated from an adult who received the AZD1222 COVID-19 vaccine.

The CDR3 protein is CSVGEGNQPQHF. CDR3 DNA: TGCAGCGTTGGTGAGGGTAATCAGCCCCAGCATTTT. The J gene is TRBJ1-5, the V gene TRBV29-1; D is unclear. Trimming shortened V by 4 bases and J by 4 bases, and 8 bases separated the two germline ends. CDR1 and CDR2 (germline): SQVTM, ANQGSEA. This CDR3 contains 12 residues.

The chain uses TRBV29-1 and TRBJ2-7; D is ambiguous. V lost 7 bases, J lost 3 bases, and 13 bases lay in between. This CDR3 region has 12 residues. From germline, CDR1 is SQVTM and CDR2 ANQGSEA. CDR3 loop: CSGLNSIYEQYF. CDR3 nucleotide sequence: TGCAGCGGGCTGAATAGCATCTACGAGCAGTACTTC.

The chain joins TRBV21-1 to TRBJ2-7; the tabulated D call, TRBD1, remains unverified against the DNA. TRBV21-1 has pseudogene status. The CDR3 loop spans 15 amino acids. This CDR3 reads CASSKRRGPGYEQYF. CDR3 DNA: TGTGCCAGCAGCAAGCGCAGGGGGCCTGGTTACGAGCAGTACTTC.

This clone was counted a single time. J is TRBJ2-7 and V is TRBV6-1; perhaps TRBD1 as D (6 bases). Germline CDR1 and CDR2: MNHNS and SASEGT. V dropped 2 bases and J dropped 5 bases, with 16 bases sitting between them. The CDR3 is 15 amino acids. Here the CDR3 DNA reads TGTGCCAGCAGTGAACCTCGCTCAGGGGTCGACGAGCAGTACTTC. It specifies CASSEPRSGVDEQYF.

V is TRBV6-6 and J is TRBJ1-2, with 7 bases lining up with TRBD1. Trimming cost V 7 bases and J 5 bases; bases outside gene matches: 4. CDR3 length: 12 amino acids. Germline lookup yields CDR1 MNHNY and CDR2 SVGAGI (reference sequence). CDR3 bases: TGTGCCAGCACGGCAGGGGGATATGGCTACACCTTC. Its protein is CASTAGGYGYTF.

J is TRBJ2-1 and V is TRBV5-1; TRBD1 matches at 8 bases. V dropped 4 bases and J dropped 1; count of bases not matched to a gene: 4. Per germline, CDR1 SGHRS and CDR2 YFSETQ. This CDR3 is 15 amino acids long. The CDR3 loop reads CASSAGTGSYNEQFF. In nucleotides, the CDR3 is TGCGCCAGCAGCGCTGGGACAGGATCCTACAATGAGCAGTTCTTC.

This rearrangement joins TRBV5-1 to TRBJ2-3, with TRBD1 matching 7 bases. V gave up 6 bases and J gave up 2 bases; unmatched junction bases: 9. Germline V gene lookup returns CDR1 SGHRS and CDR2 YFSETQ. The CDR3 sequence is 15 residues long. The CDR3 DNA follows: TGCGCCAGCACCCTCGGGACAGTAGACACAGATACGCAGTATTTT. Its protein product is CASTLGTVDTDTQYF.

The CDR3 protein is CATTSGTANYGYTF. CDR3 DNA: TGTGCCACGACCTCCGGGACAGCAAACTATGGCTACACCTTC. This chain connects TRBV2 to TRBJ1-2; 7 bases match TRBD1. The CDR3 sequence is 14 residues long. The germline V gene encodes CDR1 SNHLY and CDR2 FYNNEI. Losses at the gene ends were 10 bases for V and 2 bases for J; bases not matched to a gene: 10.

The CDR3 DNA sequence: TGTGCCAGCAGCCCGTACGTAGGAACTAACTATGGCTACACCTTC. This codes for CASSPYVGTNYGYTF. The chain carries TRBV6-5 and TRBJ1-2, with unresolved D. Germline assignment: CDR1 MNHEY and CDR2 SVGAGI. The CDR3 is 15 residues long. The V end lost 6 bases, the J end lost 0 bases, and 14 bases lay between the germline ends.

The J gene is TRBJ2-3, the V gene TRBV5-1; 8 nucleotides align to TRBD2. Germline CDR1 is SGHRS and CDR2 is YFSETQ. J lost 0 bases, V lost 1 base, and 1 base had no gene match. This CDR3 is built from 15 residues. Here the CDR3 DNA reads TGCGCCAGCAGCTTGTCTAGCGGGAGCACAGATACGCAGTATTTT. This translates into CASSLSSGSTDTQYF.

The chain links TRBV9 to TRBJ2-4; D is unresolved. V was trimmed by 5 bases and J by 6 bases, leaving 9 bases between them. The CDR3 length is 12 residues. Germline CDR1 and CDR2: SGDLS and YYNGEE. The CDR3: CASSPPGNIQYF. DNA of the CDR3: TGTGCCAGCAGTCCTCCCGGAAACATTCAGTACTTC. Looking up the rest from reference TRBV9 and TRBJ2-4 gives the full variable domain: DSGVTQTPKHLITATGQRVTLRCSPRSGDLSVYWYQQSLDQGLQFLIQYYNGEERAKGNILERFSAQQFPDLHSELNLSSLELGDSALYFCASSPPGNIQYFGAGTRLSVL.

The chain uses TRBV6-2 or TRBV6-3 and TRBJ2-1; D not certain. The CDR3 is 13 residues long. V lost 5 bases, J lost 3 bases, and 8 bases lay in between. Germline V lookup: CDR1 MNHEY, CDR2 SVGEGT. CDR3 amino acids: CASSLKDYNEQFF. CDR3 bases: TGTGCCAGCAGTCTTAAAGACTACAATGAGCAGTTCTTC.

This chain links TRBV11-2 with TRBJ2-7; TRBD1 matches at 7 bases. CDR3 length: 14 amino acids. Per germline, CDR1 SGHAT and CDR2 FQNNGV. V lost 4 bases to trimming and J lost 3 bases; unmatched junction nucleotides: 6. CDR3 region: CASSSGTVVYEQYF. The CDR3, as DNA: TGTGCCAGCAGCTCCGGGACAGTGGTCTACGAGCAGTACTTC.

This sequence joins TRBV5-5 and TRBJ2-3, with 12 bases lining up with TRBD1. Germline CDR1 and CDR2: SGHKS and YYEKEE (reference sequence). CDR3 length: 17 amino acids. Losses at the gene ends were 5 bases for V and 4 bases for J; bases not matched to a gene: 11. The CDR3: CASRQDPGQGASDTQYF. CDR3 DNA sequence: TGTGCCAGCAGACAAGACCCGGGACAGGGGGCCTCAGATACGCAGTATTTT.

CDR3 sequence (DNA): TGTGCCAGCAGTTACGAACAGCTCACCGGGGAGCTGTTTTTT. It yields the protein CASSYEQLTGELFF. This chain connects TRBV6-5 to TRBJ2-2; no definite D call. The CDR3 is 14 residues long. V shed 2 bases and J shed 4 bases, with 8 bases lying between them. Germline CDR1 and CDR2: MNHEY and SVGAGI.

This sequence joins TRBV7-9 and TRBJ1-6; 7 bases match TRBD1. The germline CDR1 and CDR2 sequences are SEHNR and FQNEAQ (reference sequence). With V trimmed by 5 bases and J by 5 bases, 6 bases remained unmatched. This CDR3 is built from 15 residues. CDR3 protein: CASSRRQGDNSPLHF. CDR3 bases: TGTGCCAGCAGCCGACGACAGGGAGATAATTCACCCCTCCACTTT.

DNA for the CDR3: TGTGCCAGCAGTGATAGAGGGGGGCAAGGCTACACCTTC. It yields the protein CASSDRGGQGYTF. V is TRBV2 and J is TRBJ1-2; possibly TRBD1 for D (6 bases). Germline V CDR1 and CDR2: SNHLY, FYNNEI. V was clipped by 3 bases and J by 8 bases, with 13 bases between them. This CDR3 spans 13 amino acids.

The V gene is TRBV21-1, the J gene TRBJ1-3; no DNA check was done on the table's D call, TRBD1. TRBV21-1 is listed as a pseudogene. The CDR3 covers 20 residues. The CDR3 DNA sequence: TGTGCCAGCAGCAAAGAGGGCGAAAGGCAGGGTTTCCACTCTGGAAACACCATATATTTT. This encodes CASSKEGERQGFHSGNTIYF.

This chain links TRBV6-2 or TRBV6-3 with TRBJ1-4; no clear D. V lost 4 bases and J lost 10, with 10 bases in between. Germline CDR1 is MNHEY and CDR2 is SVGEGT. The CDR3 spans 12 residues. CDR3 bases: TGTGCCAGCAGTTTCCAGGTCGGAAAACTGTTTTTT. This sequence encodes CASSFQVGKLFF.

In DNA, the CDR3 is TGCGCCAGCAGCCAAGGCCAGGGCGGAAACACCATATATTTT. It encodes CASSQGQGGNTIYF. The V gene is TRBV4-1, the J gene TRBJ1-3; D might be TRBD1 (5 bases). This CDR3 comprises 14 residues. CDR1 and CDR2 (germline): MGHRA, YSYEKL. The germline V and J ends were trimmed by 1 base and 4 bases, with 8 bases remaining between them.

This clone was detected a few times. The chain couples TRBV18 to TRBJ2-7; TRBD1 matches 9 bases. J gave up 0 bases and V 5 bases, and 5 bases lay outside the gene matches. CDR3 length: 15 residues. Per germline, CDR1 KGHSH and CDR2 LQKENI. CDR3 DNA sequence: TGTGCCAGCTCAGCCCCGACAGGGGGCTCCTACGAGCAGTACTTC. Translating gives CASSAPTGGSYEQYF.

This clone was found many times. CDR3 residues: CASSRTGGGGTEAFF. As DNA, the CDR3 is TGTGCCAGCAGCCGTACAGGGGGCGGTGGCACTGAAGCTTTCTTT. The chain links TRBV7-2 to TRBJ1-1; TRBD1 matches 9 bases. V was pared by 5 bases and J by 4 bases, with 8 bases of the junction left unmatched. The CDR3 totals 15 residues. Per germline, CDR1 SGHTA and CDR2 FQGNSA.

The chain has TRBV27 and TRBJ2-7, with 7 bases identical to TRBD2. Per the germline V gene, CDR1 is MNHEY and CDR2 is SMNVEV (reference sequence). The CDR3 runs to 12 residues. After removal of 3 bases from V and 7 bases from J, the junction contained 3 bases not matched to a gene. CDR3 sequence reads: CASSLLGGEQYF. CDR3 coding DNA: TGTGCCAGCAGTTTGCTGGGAGGGGAGCAGTACTTC.

V is TRBV7-9 and J is TRBJ2-3; D may be TRBD2 (6 bases). The CDR3 has 16 amino acids. The germline gives CDR1 SEHNR, CDR2 FQNEAQ (reference sequence). V was pared by 5 bases and J by 0 bases, with 15 bases between. CDR3 residues: CASSLQRVSSTDTQYF. The CDR3 region has the DNA TGTGCCAGCAGCCTTCAGCGGGTCTCTAGCACAGATACGCAGTATTTT. Full variable domain (rest looked up from reference TRBV7-9 and TRBJ2-3): DTGVSQNPRHKITKRGQNVTFRCDPISEHNRLYWYRQTLGQGPEFLTYFQNEAQLEKSRLLSDRFSAERPKGSFSTLEIQRTEQGDSAMYLCASSLQRVSSTDTQYFGPGTRLTVL.

The genes are TRBV24-1 and TRBJ1-5; unclear D gene. The V end lost 9 bases, the J end lost 0 bases, and 14 bases lay between the germline ends. Looked up from germline, CDR1 is KGHDR and CDR2 is SFDVKD. The CDR3 consists of 15 residues. The CDR3 is CATRSGINSNQPQHF. CDR3 sequence (DNA): TGTGCCACCCGTTCGGGTATCAATAGCAATCAGCCCCAGCATTTT.

The V gene is TRBV5-1, the J gene TRBJ2-2, with a weak D call TRBD2 (6 bases). This CDR3 contains 15 residues. Germline lookup yields CDR1 SGHRS and CDR2 YFSETQ. With 5 bases removed from V and 4 bases from J, the gap between germline ends came to 15 bases. CDR3 residues: CASRGGEGFTGELFF. As DNA, the CDR3 is TGCGCCAGCAGGGGAGGAGAAGGGTTCACCGGGGAGCTGTTTTTT.

The chain couples TRBV4-1 to TRBJ2-3, with 10 bases fitting TRBD2. Germline loops: CDR1 MGHRA, CDR2 YSYEKL. Germline trimming cut 3 bases from V and 6 bases from J; bases unmatched to any gene: 9. This CDR3 has 16 residues. CDR3 coding DNA: TGCGCCAGCAGCCATACTAGCGGGGAGCCGCCCGATACGCAGTATTTT. Translating gives CASSHTSGEPPDTQYF.

The V call is TRBV11-2, the J call TRBJ2-7, with 13 bases that match TRBD2. The J segment lost 8 bases and the V segment lost 5 bases, leaving 6 bases of the junction unmatched. This CDR3 has 14 amino acids. Germline CDR1 is SGHAT and CDR2 is FQNNGV. DNA of the CDR3: TGTGCCAGCAGCCTCGGACTAGCGGGAGTGAAGCAGTACTTC. Translating gives CASSLGLAGVKQYF.

This chain links TRBV6-6 with TRBJ1-5, with 8 bases fitting TRBD1. V shed 6 bases, J shed 3 bases, and the junction held 7 bases outside the gene matches. This CDR3 is 15 amino acids long. In germline, CDR1 is MNHNY, CDR2 SVGAGI (reference sequence). CDR3 loop: CASRWTGRLNQPQHF. The CDR3 DNA follows: TGTGCCAGCAGGTGGACAGGGCGGCTCAATCAGCCCCAGCATTTT.